This T cell receptor beta chain emerged from a study of T cell repertoires in cytomegalovirus infection. As to this clonotype: Antigen: not known.

TCRdb fed the reads into MiXCR, producing one record per CDR3 protein. The table shows around 570,000 distinct CDR3 sequences, with over 35% occurring only once. Sequencing used cultured PBMCs, obtained from culture after CMV antigen stimulation. The sequence came from a human donor in good health (CMV status not recorded). Some clones in this sample may be carry-over from other donors' samples.

The CDR3 DNA reads as TGTGCCAGCAGCGTAGGAGGAGCCCGCTCTGGAAACACCATATATTTT. As protein: CASSVGGARSGNTIYF. The chain employs TRBV9 and TRBJ1-3; D unclear. This CDR3 has 16 amino acids. CDR1 is SGDLS, CDR2 YYNGEE, per germline. V gave up 0 bases and J gave up 0 bases, with 10 bases separating them. The full variable domain, with the rest looked up from reference TRBV9 and TRBJ1-3, is DSGVTQTPKHLITATGQRVTLRCSPRSGDLSVYWYQQSLDQGLQFLIQYYNGEERAKGNILERFSAQQFPDLHSELNLSSLELGDSALYFCASSVGGARSGNTIYFGEGSWLTVV.